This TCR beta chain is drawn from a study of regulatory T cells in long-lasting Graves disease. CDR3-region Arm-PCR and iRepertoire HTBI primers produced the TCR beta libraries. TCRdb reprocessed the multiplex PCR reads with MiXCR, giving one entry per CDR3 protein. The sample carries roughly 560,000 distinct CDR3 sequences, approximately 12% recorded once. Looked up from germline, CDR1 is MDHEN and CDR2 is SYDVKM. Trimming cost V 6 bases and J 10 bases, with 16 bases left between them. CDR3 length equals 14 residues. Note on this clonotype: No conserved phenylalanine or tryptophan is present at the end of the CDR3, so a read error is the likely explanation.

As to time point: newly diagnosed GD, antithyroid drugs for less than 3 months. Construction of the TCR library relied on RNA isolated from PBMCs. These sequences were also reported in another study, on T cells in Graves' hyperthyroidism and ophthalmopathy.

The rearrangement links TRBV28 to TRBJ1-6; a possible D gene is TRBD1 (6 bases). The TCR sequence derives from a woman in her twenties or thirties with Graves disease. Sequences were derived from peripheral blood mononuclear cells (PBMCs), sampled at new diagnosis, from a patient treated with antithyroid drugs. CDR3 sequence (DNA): TGTGCCAGCAGCCTAAAGGGGGTAGTATCACCCCTCCACTCT. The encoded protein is CASSLKGVVSPLHS.